This TCR beta chain was sequenced in a study of T cell changes during pregnancy in multiple sclerosis. Germline-derived CDR1 and CDR2 are KGHSH and LQKENI. V was trimmed by 0 bases and J by 5 bases, leaving 20 bases between them. This CDR3 has 18 amino acids. Using immunoSEQ multiplex PCR, the repertoire was profiled, and TCRdb retains in-frame clones only, with some absent. The profile shows 30,000 to 50,000 clones, almost 95% of them singletons. This specimen consisted of CD4+ T cells from peripheral blood mononuclear cells, obtained after pregnancy. The gene calls are TRBV18 and TRBJ2-1, with no clear D. This sequence was found in a female donor with multiple sclerosis, enrolled in a pregnancy study. The CDR3 DNA is TGTGCCAGCTCACCACCAATCGATCGCAGCCCCGAGGACAATGAGCAGTTCTTC. It translates to CASSPPIDRSPEDNEQFF.